Given below is one T cell receptor (beta chain) in context. Per the authors' pipeline: Estimated nucleated cell counts came from reference gene primer amplification. The assay was immunoSEQ multiplex PCR, and TCRdb's table has in-frame clones only and misses some. The DNA gave D and trimming, while V, J and clone size come from that table. Of some 160,000 clones in the sample, approximately 79% were seen once. Germline CDR1 SGDLS, CDR2 YYNGEE. V lost 0 bases, J lost 0 bases, and 7 bases lay in between. This CDR3 has 14 amino acids. Those who participated ranged in age from roughly 18 to 89 years and resided in about two dozen US areas. The sample belongs to a study of blood T cell repertoires in COVID-19. Study-level information: COVID-19 samples, acute and convalescent, were from the United States, Italy and Spain. T cells, B-cell-depleted T cells, or PBMCs provided the cDNA or gDNA that served as material.

The chain employs TRBV9 and TRBJ2-7; D gene ambiguous. This TCR came from a woman in her sixties or seventies in a cohort exposed to, infected with or recovered from COVID-19 (not recorded which). Input material: PBMCs or T cells enriched from blood (not recorded which). The CDR3 region has the DNA TGTGCCAGCAGCGTAGGTGGCATCTCCTACGAGCAGTACTTC. It translates to CASSVGGISYEQYF.